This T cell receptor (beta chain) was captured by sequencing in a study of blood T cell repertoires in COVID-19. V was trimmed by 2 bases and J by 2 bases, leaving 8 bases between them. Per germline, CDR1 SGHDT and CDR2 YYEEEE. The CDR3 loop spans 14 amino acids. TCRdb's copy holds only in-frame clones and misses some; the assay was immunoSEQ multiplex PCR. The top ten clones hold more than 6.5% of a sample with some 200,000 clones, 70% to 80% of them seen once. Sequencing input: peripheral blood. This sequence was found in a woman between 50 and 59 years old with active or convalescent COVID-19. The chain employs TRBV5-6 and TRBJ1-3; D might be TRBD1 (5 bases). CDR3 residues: CASSFLGPGNTIYF. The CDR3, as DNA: TGTGCCAGCAGCTTTTTGGGGCCTGGAAACACCATATATTTT.